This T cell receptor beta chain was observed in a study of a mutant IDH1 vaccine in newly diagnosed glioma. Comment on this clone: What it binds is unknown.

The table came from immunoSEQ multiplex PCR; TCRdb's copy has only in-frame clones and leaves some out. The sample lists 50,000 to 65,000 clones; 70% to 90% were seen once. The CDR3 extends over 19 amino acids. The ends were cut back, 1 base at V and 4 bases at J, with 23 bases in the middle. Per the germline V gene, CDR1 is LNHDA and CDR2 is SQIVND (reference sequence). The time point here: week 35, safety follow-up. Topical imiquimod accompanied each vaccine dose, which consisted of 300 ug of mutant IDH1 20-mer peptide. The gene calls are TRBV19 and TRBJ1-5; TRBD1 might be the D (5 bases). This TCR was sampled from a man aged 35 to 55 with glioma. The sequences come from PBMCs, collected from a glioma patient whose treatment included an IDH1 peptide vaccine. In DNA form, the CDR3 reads TGTGCCAGTAGTATAGTCACGACATATGGGGCAAGAAAGAATCAGCCCCAGCATTTT. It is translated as CASSIVTTYGARKNQPQHF.